This is a list of T cell receptor beta chains from one sample in a study of cytomegalovirus exposure and HLA in healthy donors. The repertoire was sequenced with immunoSEQ multiplex PCR; TCRdb's copy has only in-frame clones and lacks some. The data hold approximately 300,000 clones, with approximately 85% observed a single time. The source material was PBMCs. Receptor source: a woman between 40 and 55 years old in good health and CMV-seropositive. CDR3s include the opening cysteine and the closing phenylalanine or tryptophan. The D gene is left open where the match is weak. A clone size is listed for some rows: how often the clone was seen (once, few, many), or a class if it is expanded.

V	J	size	D	CDR3	DNA
TRBV18	TRBJ2-7	-	TRBD1	CASSAPGGSPYEQYF	TGTGCCAGCTCAGCCCCAGGGGGCTCACCCTACGAGCAGTACTTC
TRBV2	TRBJ2-7	-	-	CASSPGEPYEQYF	TGTGCCAGCAGTCCCGGAGAGCCCTACGAGCAGTACTTC
TRBV30	TRBJ2-7	-	TRBD1	CAWRRDSSSYEQYF	TGTGCCTGGAGAAGGGACAGTAGCTCCTACGAGCAGTACTTC
TRBV5-1	TRBJ2-1	once	TRBD2	CASSLDTSGRSQFF	TGCGCCAGCAGCTTGGATACTAGCGGGAGATCGCAGTTCTTC
TRBV9	TRBJ2-1	-	TRBD2	CASSLGLAGSPYNEQFF	TGTGCCAGCAGCTTAGGACTAGCGGGATCGCCTTACAATGAGCAGTTCTTC
TRBV9	TRBJ1-1	-	TRBD1	CASSVGDRVGAFF	TGTGCCAGCAGCGTAGGGGACAGGGTAGGAGCTTTCTTT
TRBV6-1	TRBJ2-4	-	TRBD2	CATFQREVAKNSQYF	TGTGCCACGTTCCAGCGGGAGGTCGCCAAAAACAGTCAGTACTTC
TRBV27	TRBJ2-5	-	-	CASSLSGVETQYF	TGTGCCAGCAGTTTATCCGGGGTTGAGACCCAGTACTTC
TRBV6-1	TRBJ1-2	-	TRBD1	CASSEAGRGSGYTF	TGTGCCAGCAGTGAAGCAGGCAGGGGGAGTGGCTACACCTTC
TRBV28	TRBJ2-7	few	-	CASSSPPALAEYEQYF	TGTGCCAGCAGTTCCCCCCCGGCACTAGCAGAATACGAGCAGTACTTC
TRBV19	TRBJ2-7	-	TRBD1	CASGTGYEQYF	TGTGCCAGCGGGACAGGCTACGAGCAGTACTTC
TRBV28	TRBJ1-2	-	-	CASSTPTGSNYGYTF	TGTGCCAGCAGTACCCCGACAGGTTCTAACTATGGCTACACCTTC
TRBV5-4	TRBJ2-7	-	TRBD2	CASSPGGALYEQYF	TGTGCCAGCAGCCCGGGAGGGGCACTCTACGAGCAGTACTTC
TRBV5-6	TRBJ2-7	-	-	CASSFSSYEQYF	TGTGCCAGCAGCTTCTCTAGCTACGAGCAGTACTTC